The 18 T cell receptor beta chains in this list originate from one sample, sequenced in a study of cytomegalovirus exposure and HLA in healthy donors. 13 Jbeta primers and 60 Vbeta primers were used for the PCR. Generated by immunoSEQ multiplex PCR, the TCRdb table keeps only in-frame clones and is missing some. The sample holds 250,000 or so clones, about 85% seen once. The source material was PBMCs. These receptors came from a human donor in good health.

The CDR3 coding sequence is TGTGCCAGCAGAATTACTCAGGAGGCGGGAGTTACGAAGACCCAGTACTTC. It yields the protein CASRITQEAGVTKTQYF. The chain uses TRBV5-8 and TRBJ2-5; 7 bases agree with TRBD2. CDR3 size: 17 residues. Trimming took 5 bases from V and 6 from J; bases not matched to a gene: 19. Germline V gene data show CDR1 as SGHTS and CDR2 as YDEGEE. Variable domain in full (rest from reference TRBV5-8 and TRBJ2-5): EAGVTQSPTHLIKTRGQQATLRCSPISGHTSVYWYQQALGLGLQFLLWYDEGEERNRGNFPPRFSGRQFPNYSSELNVNALELEDSALYLCASRITQEAGVTKTQYFGPGTRLLVL.

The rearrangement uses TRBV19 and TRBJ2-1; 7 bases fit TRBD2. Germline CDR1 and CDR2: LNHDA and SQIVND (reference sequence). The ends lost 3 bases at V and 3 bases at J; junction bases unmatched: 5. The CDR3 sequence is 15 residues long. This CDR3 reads CASSIARGSYNEQFF. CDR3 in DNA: TGTGCCAGTAGTATTGCTCGCGGGAGCTACAATGAGCAGTTCTTC.

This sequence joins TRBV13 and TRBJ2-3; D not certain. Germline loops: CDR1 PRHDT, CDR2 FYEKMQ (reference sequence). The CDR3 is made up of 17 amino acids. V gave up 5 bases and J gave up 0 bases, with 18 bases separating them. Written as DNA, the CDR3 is TGTGCCAGCAGCCCCCCGTGGCGGAGAACTAGCACAGATACGCAGTATTTT. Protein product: CASSPPWRRTSTDTQYF.

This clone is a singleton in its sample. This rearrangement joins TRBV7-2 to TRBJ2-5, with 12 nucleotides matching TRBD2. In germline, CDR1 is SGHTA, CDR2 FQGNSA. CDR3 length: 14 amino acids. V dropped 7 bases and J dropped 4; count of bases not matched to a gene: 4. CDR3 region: CASKASGGVETQYF. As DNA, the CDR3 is TGTGCCAGCAAAGCTAGCGGGGGGGTAGAGACCCAGTACTTC.

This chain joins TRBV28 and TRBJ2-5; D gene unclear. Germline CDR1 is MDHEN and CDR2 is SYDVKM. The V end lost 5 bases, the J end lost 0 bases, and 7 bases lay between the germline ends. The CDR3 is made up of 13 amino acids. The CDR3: CASSPRYQETQYF. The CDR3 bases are TGTGCCAGCAGTCCGCGGTACCAAGAGACCCAGTACTTC.

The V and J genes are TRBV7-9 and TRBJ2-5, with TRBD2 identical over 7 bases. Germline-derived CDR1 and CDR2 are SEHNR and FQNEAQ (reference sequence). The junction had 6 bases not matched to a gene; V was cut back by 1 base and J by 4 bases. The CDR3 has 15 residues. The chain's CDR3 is CASSLDAQRGETQYF. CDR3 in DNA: TGTGCCAGCAGCTTAGACGCCCAGCGGGGAGAGACCCAGTACTTC. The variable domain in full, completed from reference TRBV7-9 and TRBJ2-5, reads DTGVSQNPRHKITKRGQNVTFRCDPISEHNRLYWYRQTLGQGPEFLTYFQNEAQLEKSRLLSDRFSAERPKGSFSTLEIQRTEQGDSAMYLCASSLDAQRGETQYFGPGTRLLVL.

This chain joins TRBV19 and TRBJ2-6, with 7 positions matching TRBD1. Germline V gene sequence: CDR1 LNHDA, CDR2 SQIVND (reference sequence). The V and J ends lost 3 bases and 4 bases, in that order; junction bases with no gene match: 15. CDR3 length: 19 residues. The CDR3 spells CASSIISDRVVKGANVLTF. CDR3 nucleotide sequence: TGTGCCAGTAGTATTATCTCCGACAGGGTAGTAAAAGGGGCCAACGTCCTGACTTTC.

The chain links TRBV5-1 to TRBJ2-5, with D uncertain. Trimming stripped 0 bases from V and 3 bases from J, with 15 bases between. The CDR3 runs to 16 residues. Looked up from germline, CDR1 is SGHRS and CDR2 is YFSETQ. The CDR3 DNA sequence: TGCGCCAGCAGCTTGGGAACACCCCCGAATGAAGAGACCCAGTACTTC. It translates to CASSLGTPPNEETQYF.

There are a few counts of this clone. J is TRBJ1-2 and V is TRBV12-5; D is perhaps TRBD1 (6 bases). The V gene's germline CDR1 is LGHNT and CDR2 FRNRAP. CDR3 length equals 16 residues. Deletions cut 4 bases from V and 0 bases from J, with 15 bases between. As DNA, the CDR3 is TGTGCTAGTGGTTCGGAAACAGGGTATACTAACTATGGCTACACCTTC. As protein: CASGSETGYTNYGYTF.

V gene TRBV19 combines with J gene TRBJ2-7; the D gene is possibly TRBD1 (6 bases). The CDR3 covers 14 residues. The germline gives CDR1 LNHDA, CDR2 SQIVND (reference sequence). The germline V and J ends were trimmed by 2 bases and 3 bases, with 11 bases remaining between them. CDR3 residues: CASSIRQGNYEQYF. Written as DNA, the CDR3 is TGTGCCAGTAGTATAAGGCAGGGGAACTACGAGCAGTACTTC.

As DNA, the CDR3 is TGTGCCAGCAGTCGACAGTCAACTAATGAAAAACTGTTTTTT. It yields the protein CASSRQSTNEKLFF. The chain joins TRBV6-6 to TRBJ1-4, with D maybe TRBD1 (5 bases). Between the trimmed V and J ends, which lost 5 bases and 0 bases, there was a span of 7 bases. From germline, CDR1 is MNHNY and CDR2 SVGAGI (reference sequence). The CDR3 runs 14 residues.

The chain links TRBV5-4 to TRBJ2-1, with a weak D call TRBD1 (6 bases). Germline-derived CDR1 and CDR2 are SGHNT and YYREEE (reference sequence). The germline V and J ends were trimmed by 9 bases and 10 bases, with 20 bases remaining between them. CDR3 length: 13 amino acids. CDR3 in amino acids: CATSTGSNTEQFF. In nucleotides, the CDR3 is TGTGCCACCTCGACAGGTAGTAATACGGAGCAGTTCTTC.

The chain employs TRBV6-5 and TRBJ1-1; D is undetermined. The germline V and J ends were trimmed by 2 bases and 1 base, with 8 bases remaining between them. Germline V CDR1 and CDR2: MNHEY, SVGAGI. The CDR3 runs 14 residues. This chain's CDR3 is CASSYGTANTEAFF. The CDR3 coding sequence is TGTGCCAGCAGTTACGGTACTGCGAACACTGAAGCTTTCTTT.

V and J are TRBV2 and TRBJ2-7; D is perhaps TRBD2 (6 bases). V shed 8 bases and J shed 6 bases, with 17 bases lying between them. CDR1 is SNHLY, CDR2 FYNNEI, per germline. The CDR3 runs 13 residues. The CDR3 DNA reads TGTGCCAGCGGTAGGCAGTTGGAGGGCGAGCAGTACTTC. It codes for CASGRQLEGEQYF.

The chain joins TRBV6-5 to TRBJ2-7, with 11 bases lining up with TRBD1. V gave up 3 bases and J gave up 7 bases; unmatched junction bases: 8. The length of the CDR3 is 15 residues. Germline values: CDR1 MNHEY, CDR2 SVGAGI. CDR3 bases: TGTGCCAGCAGTTATCCGGGACAGGGGGAAGGTGAGCAGTACTTC. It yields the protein CASSYPGQGEGEQYF.

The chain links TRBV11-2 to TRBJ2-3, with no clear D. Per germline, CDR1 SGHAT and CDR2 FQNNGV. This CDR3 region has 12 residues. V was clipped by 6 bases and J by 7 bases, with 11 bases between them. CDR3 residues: CASSEHRNTQYF. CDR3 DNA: TGTGCCAGCAGTGAACACAGAAATACGCAGTATTTT.

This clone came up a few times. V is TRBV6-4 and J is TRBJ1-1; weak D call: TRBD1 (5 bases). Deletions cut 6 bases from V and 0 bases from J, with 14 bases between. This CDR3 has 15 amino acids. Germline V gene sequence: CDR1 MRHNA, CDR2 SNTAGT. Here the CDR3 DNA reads TGTGCCAGCAGCCAGGGAGGATCCTTGAACACTGAAGCTTTCTTT. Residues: CASSQGGSLNTEAFF.

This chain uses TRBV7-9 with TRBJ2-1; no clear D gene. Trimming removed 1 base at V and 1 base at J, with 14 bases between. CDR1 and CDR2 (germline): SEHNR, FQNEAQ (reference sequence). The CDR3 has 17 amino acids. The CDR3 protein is CASSLVRATISYNEQFF. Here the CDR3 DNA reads TGTGCCAGCAGCTTAGTTCGAGCGACCATTTCCTACAATGAGCAGTTCTTC.